This TCR beta chain was sequenced for a study of blood T cell repertoires in COVID-19. Study-wide background: COVID-19 samples collected from the United States, Italy and Spain covered acute and convalescent phases. Sample material is recorded as cDNA or gDNA derived from T cells, B-cell-depleted T cells, or PBMCs.

Per the original methods: Nucleated cell number was recorded as an estimate derived from reference gene primer amplification. Libraries were prepared by immunoSEQ multiplex PCR; TCRdb keeps only in-frame clonotypes and omits some of them. The V and J calls and clone size come from that table; D and trimming were worked out from the DNA. The data contain some 400,000 clones, 85% to 90% of them seen just once; the ten biggest clones take up around 3%. Germline values: CDR1 SEHNR, CDR2 FQNEAQ (reference sequence). Trimming cost V 2 bases and J 4 bases, with 23 bases left between them. The CDR3 totals 19 residues. This clone was picked up many times.

Sequenced material: peripheral blood. The gene calls are TRBV7-9 and TRBJ2-2, with a tentative D call TRBD1 (5 bases). This clonotype was sampled from a human donor in a cohort sampled during active COVID-19. In nucleotides, the CDR3 is TGTGCCAGCAGCTTACCAGCCGGCAGGGTTCCTTACGGCACCGGGGAGCTGTTTTTT. It codes for CASSLPAGRVPYGTGELFF.